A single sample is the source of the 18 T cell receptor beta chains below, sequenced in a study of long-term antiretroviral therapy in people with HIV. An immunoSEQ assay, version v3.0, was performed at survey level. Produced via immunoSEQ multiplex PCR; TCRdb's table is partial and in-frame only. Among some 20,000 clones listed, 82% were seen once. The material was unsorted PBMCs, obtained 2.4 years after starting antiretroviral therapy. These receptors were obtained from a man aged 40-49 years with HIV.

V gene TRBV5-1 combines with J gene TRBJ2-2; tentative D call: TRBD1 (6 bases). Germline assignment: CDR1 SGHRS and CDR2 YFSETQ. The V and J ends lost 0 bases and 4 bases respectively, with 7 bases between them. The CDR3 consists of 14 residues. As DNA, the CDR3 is TGCGCCAGCAGCTTGGAAGGGGGCACCGGGGAGCTGTTTTTT. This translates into CASSLEGGTGELFF.

This CDR3 is CASSHGVAGELFF. The CDR3 DNA follows: TGCGCCAGCAGCCACGGGGTCGCCGGGGAGCTGTTTTTT. The chain links TRBV4-3 to TRBJ2-2; D is possibly TRBD2 (5 bases). Germline-derived CDR1 and CDR2 are LGHNA and YSLEER. V was pared by 3 bases and J by 6 bases, with 8 bases between. This CDR3 has 13 residues.

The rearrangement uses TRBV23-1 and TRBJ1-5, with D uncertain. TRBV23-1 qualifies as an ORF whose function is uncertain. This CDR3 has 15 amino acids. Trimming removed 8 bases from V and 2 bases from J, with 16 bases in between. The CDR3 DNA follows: TGCGCCAGCCTACCCCACGTTGGACGCAATCAGCCCCAGCATTTT. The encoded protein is CASLPHVGRNQPQHF.

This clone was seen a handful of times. In DNA, the CDR3 is TGTGCCAGCAGAAAGAACCCTGGGACAGGGAGAGATCAAGAGACCCAGTACTTC. It codes for CASRKNPGTGRDQETQYF. The chain uses TRBV2 and TRBJ2-5; 9 bases match TRBD1. Germline CDR1 SNHLY, CDR2 FYNNEI. The CDR3 spans 18 residues. Trimming at V came to 6 bases and at J to 2 bases, leaving 16 bases not matched to a gene.

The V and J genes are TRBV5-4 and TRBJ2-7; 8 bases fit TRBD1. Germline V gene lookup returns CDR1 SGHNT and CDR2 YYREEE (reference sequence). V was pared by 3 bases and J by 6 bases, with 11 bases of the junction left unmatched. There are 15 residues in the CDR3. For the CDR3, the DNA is TGTGCCAGCAGCTCAACACAGGGGGTCGACGGCGAGCAGTACTTC. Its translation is CASSSTQGVDGEQYF.

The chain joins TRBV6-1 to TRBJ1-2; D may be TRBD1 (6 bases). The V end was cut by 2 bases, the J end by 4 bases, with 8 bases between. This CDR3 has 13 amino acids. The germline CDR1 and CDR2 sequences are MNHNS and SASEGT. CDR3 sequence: CASSERGVYGYTF. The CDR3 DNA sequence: TGTGCCAGCAGTGAAAGGGGGGTCTATGGCTACACCTTC.

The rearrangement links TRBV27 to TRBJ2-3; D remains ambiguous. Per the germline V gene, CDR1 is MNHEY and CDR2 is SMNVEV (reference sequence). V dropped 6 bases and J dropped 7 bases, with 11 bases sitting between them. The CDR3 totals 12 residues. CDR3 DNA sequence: TGTGCCAGCAGCCCCCTTGGGAATACGCAGTATTTT. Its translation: CASSPLGNTQYF.

The CDR3 nucleotides read TGTGCCAGCAGCTTGGGAGGTGGGAGTGGCACCGGGGAGCTGTTTTTT. Protein product: CASSLGGGSGTGELFF. The rearrangement joins TRBV5-4 to TRBJ2-2; D perhaps matches TRBD2 (5 bases). The CDR3 length is 16 residues. CDR1 SGHNT and CDR2 YYREEE come from the germline V gene (reference sequence). V lost 0 bases, J lost 4 bases, and 13 bases lay in between.

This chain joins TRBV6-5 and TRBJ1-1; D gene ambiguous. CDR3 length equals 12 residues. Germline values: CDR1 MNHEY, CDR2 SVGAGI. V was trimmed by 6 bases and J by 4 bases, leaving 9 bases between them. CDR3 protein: CASSSRVTEAFF. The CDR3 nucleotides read TGTGCCAGCAGCTCTAGGGTCACTGAAGCTTTCTTT.

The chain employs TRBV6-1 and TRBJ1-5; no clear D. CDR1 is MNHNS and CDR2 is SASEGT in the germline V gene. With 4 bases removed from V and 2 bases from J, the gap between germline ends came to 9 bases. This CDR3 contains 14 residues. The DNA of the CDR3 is TGTGCCAGCAGTGTTAGTGGGGGCAATCAGCCCCAGCATTTT. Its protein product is CASSVSGGNQPQHF.

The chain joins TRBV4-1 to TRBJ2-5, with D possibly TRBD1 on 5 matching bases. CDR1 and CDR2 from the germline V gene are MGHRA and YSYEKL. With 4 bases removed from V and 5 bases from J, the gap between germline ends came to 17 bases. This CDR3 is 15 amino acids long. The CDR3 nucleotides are TGCGCCAGCAGCCTCGGACAAGCGATTCGGGAGACCCAGTACTTC. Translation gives CASSLGQAIRETQYF.

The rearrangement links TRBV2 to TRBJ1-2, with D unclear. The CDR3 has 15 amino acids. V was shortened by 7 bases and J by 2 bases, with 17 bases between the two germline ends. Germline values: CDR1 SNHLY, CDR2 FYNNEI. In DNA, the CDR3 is TGTGCCAGCACCAACCTCCCGGGAGTGAACTATGGCTACACCTTC. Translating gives CASTNLPGVNYGYTF.

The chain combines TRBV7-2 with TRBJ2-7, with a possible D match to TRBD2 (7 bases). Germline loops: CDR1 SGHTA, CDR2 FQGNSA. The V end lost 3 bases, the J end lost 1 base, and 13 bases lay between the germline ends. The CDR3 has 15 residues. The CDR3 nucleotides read TGTGCCAGCAGCTTGGGGGGGCAACGTTCCTACGAGCAGTACTTC. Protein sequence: CASSLGGQRSYEQYF.

CDR3 residues: CASSQEVSGSPYNEQFF. The DNA of the CDR3 is TGCGCCAGCAGCCAAGAGGTTAGCGGGAGCCCGTACAATGAGCAGTTCTTC. V gene TRBV4-3 combines with J gene TRBJ2-1; 9 bases align to TRBD2. The V segment lost 0 bases and the J segment 4 bases; nucleotides outside the gene matches: 7. This CDR3 contains 17 residues. Germline V lookup: CDR1 LGHNA, CDR2 YSLEER.

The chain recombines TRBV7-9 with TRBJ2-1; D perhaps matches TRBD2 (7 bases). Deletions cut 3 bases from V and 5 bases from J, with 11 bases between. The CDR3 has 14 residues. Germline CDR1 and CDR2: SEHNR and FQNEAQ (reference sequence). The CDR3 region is CASSFGGLNNEQFF. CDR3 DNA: TGTGCCAGCAGCTTCGGGGGGCTGAACAATGAGCAGTTCTTC.

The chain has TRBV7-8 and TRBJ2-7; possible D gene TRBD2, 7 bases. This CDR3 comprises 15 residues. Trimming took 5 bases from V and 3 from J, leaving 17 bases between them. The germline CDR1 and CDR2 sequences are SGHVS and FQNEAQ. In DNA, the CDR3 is TGTGCCAGCAGCCTAACGGGGGGCGAAGTCTACGAGCAGTACTTC. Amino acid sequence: CASSLTGGEVYEQYF.

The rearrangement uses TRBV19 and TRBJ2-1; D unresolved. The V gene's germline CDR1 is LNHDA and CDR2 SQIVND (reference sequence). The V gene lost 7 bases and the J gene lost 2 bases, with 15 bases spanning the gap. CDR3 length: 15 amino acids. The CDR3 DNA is TGTGCCAGTACCCCGGCTGGACGGACCTACAATGAGCAGTTCTTC. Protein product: CASTPAGRTYNEQFF.

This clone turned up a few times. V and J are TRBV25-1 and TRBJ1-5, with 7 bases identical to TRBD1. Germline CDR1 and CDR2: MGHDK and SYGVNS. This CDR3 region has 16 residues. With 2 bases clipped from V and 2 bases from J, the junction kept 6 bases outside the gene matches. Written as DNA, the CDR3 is TGTGCCAGCAGTGAAACAGGGGTTTCGGGCAATCAGCCCCAGCATTTT. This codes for CASSETGVSGNQPQHF.